These 32 T cell receptor beta chains came from one sample sequenced in a study of OX40 agonist ivuxolimab in advanced cancers. Only in-frame clones appear in the TCRdb table, and some are missing; sequencing was by immunoSEQ multiplex PCR. The table lists more than 75,000 clones, approximately 85% of them singletons. The sequencing here drew on CD4+ or CD8+ T cells sorted from blood, taken in a trial of the OX40 agonist ivuxolimab. The receptor set was obtained from an adult with an advanced solid tumor such as melanoma, head and neck, liver or kidney cancer.

The rearrangement uses TRBV28 and TRBJ2-7; D is ambiguous. Looked up from germline, CDR1 is MDHEN and CDR2 is SYDVKM. This CDR3 is built from 12 residues. V was cut by 9 bases and J by 2 bases, with 11 bases left in between. CDR3 loop: CASSKVPYEQYV. The DNA for the CDR3 is TGTGCCAGTAGTAAGGTCCCCTACGAGCAGTACGTC.

The rearrangement uses TRBV7-9 and TRBJ2-7, with unresolved D. The V gene lost 7 bases and the J gene lost 6 bases, with 13 bases spanning the gap. The CDR3 has 12 residues. Per germline, CDR1 SEHNR and CDR2 FQNEAQ (reference sequence). CDR3 nucleotides: TGTGCCAGCACCACCGACCCAGGCGAGCAGTACTTC. The encoded protein is CASTTDPGEQYF.

The chain employs TRBV11-2 and TRBJ1-1; D is unclear. Germline V CDR1 and CDR2: SGHAT, FQNNGV. Trimming removed 1 base from V and 8 bases from J, with 17 bases in between. The CDR3 totals 15 residues. CDR3 in DNA: TGTGCCAGCAGCTTAGCATTCTCCTCCCTACAAGAAGCTTTCTTT. It translates to CASSLAFSSLQEAFF.

The gene calls are TRBV7-9 and TRBJ1-2, with D possibly being TRBD1 (6 bases). V was shortened by 2 bases and J by 5 bases, with 12 bases between the two germline ends. From germline, CDR1 is SEHNR and CDR2 FQNEAQ (reference sequence). This CDR3 is 14 amino acids long. For the CDR3, the DNA is TGTGCCAGCAGCTTATCCAGGGGAGGGTATGGCTACACCTTC. Translating gives CASSLSRGGYGYTF.

This clone occurred a few times. The CDR3 region has the DNA TGTGCCAGTAACTACAGACAGACTCAAGAAGCTTTCTTT. Encoded protein: CASNYRQTQEAFF. The chain recombines TRBV19 with TRBJ1-1; D is possibly TRBD1 (5 bases). This CDR3 comprises 13 residues. V lost 7 bases and J 8 bases, leaving 17 bases between the germline ends. Germline CDR1 LNHDA, CDR2 SQIVND (reference sequence).

The chain combines TRBV18 with TRBJ1-2; 7 nucleotides line up with TRBD1. CDR1 KGHSH and CDR2 LQKENI come from the germline V gene. The J segment lost 8 bases and the V segment lost 5 bases, leaving 11 bases of the junction unmatched. The length of the CDR3 is 14 residues. This CDR3 reads CASSATDRAGGYTF. The CDR3 DNA reads as TGTGCCAGCTCAGCCACAGACAGGGCGGGAGGCTACACCTTC.

The V and J genes are TRBV10-2 and TRBJ2-3; 7 positions match TRBD2. V was pared by 4 bases and J by 1 base, with 2 bases of the junction left unmatched. Germline-derived CDR1 and CDR2 are WSHSY and SAAADI. This CDR3 region has 14 residues. The CDR3: CASSAGLGTDTQYF. In DNA, the CDR3 is TGCGCCAGCAGTGCCGGACTAGGCACAGATACGCAGTATTTT.

The V gene is TRBV23-1, the J gene TRBJ2-2; D is unclear. TRBV23-1 is given ORF status, its function remaining uncertain. The germline V and J ends were trimmed by 0 bases and 3 bases, with 23 bases remaining between them. The length of the CDR3 is 20 residues. This CDR3 reads CASSQSSRGTHVRDTGELFF. DNA for the CDR3: TGCGCCAGCAGTCAATCCAGTAGAGGAACTCACGTAAGGGACACCGGGGAGCTGTTTTTT.

V and J are TRBV5-6 and TRBJ1-5; D is unresolved. The ends were cut back, 5 bases at V and 3 bases at J, with 9 bases in the middle. The CDR3 length is 13 residues. The germline V gene has CDR1 SGHDT and CDR2 YYEEEE. The CDR3 loop is CASSQGYNQPQHF. For the CDR3, the DNA is TGTGCCAGCAGTCAAGGGTACAATCAGCCCCAGCATTTT. The whole variable domain, filled in from reference TRBV5-6 and TRBJ1-5, reads DAGVTQSPTHLIKTRGQQVTLRCSPKSGHDTVSWYQQALGQGPQFIFQYYEEEERQRGNFPDRFSGHQFPNYSSELNVNALLLGDSALYLCASSQGYNQPQHFGDGTRLSIL.

Only a few counts were recorded for this clone. The gene calls are TRBV5-1 and TRBJ2-1; the match to TRBD2 covers 12 bases. V lost 2 bases, J lost 15 bases, and 9 bases stayed unmatched. Per the germline V gene, CDR1 is SGHRS and CDR2 is YFSETQ. CDR3 size: 14 residues. The CDR3 loop reads CASSFTLAGGVRFF. In DNA form, the CDR3 reads TGCGCCAGCAGCTTCACGCTAGCGGGAGGGGTAAGGTTCTTC.

This chain connects TRBV27 to TRBJ2-3; TRBD2 matches at 7 bases. The CDR3 runs to 16 residues. From germline, CDR1 is MNHEY and CDR2 SMNVEV (reference sequence). V shed 3 bases and J 1 base; nucleotides not matched to a gene: 7. CDR3 residues: CASSLGGNAGTDTQYF. CDR3 bases: TGTGCCAGCAGTTTGGGAGGGAATGCTGGCACAGATACGCAGTATTTT.

This clone has only a few counts. This rearrangement joins TRBV30 to TRBJ1-1, with 7 bases lining up with TRBD1. Germline CDR1 and CDR2: GTSNPN and SVGIG (reference sequence). J was trimmed by 3 bases and V by 4 bases; bases with no gene match: 2. The CDR3 totals 12 residues. The chain's CDR3 is CAWIQGYTEAFF. CDR3 coding DNA: TGTGCCTGGATACAGGGGTACACTGAAGCTTTCTTT. The full variable domain, rest sourced from reference TRBV30 and TRBJ1-1, is SQTIHQWPATLVQPVGSPLSLECTVEGTSNPNLYWYRQAAGRGLQLLFYSVGIGQISSEVPQNLSASRPQDRQFILSSKKLLLSDSGFYLCAWIQGYTEAFFGQGTRLTVV.

The V call is TRBV28, the J call TRBJ1-1; unclear D gene. The CDR3 extends over 13 amino acids. The V end lost 4 bases, the J end lost 3 bases, and 9 bases lay between the germline ends. Germline CDR1 is MDHEN and CDR2 is SYDVKM. The CDR3 loop is CASSSPPDTEAFF. CDR3 DNA sequence: TGTGCCAGCAGTTCCCCCCCGGACACTGAAGCTTTCTTT.

V usage is TRBV9 and J usage is TRBJ1-2; perhaps TRBD1 as D (5 bases). This CDR3 is 14 amino acids long. Germline loops: CDR1 SGDLS, CDR2 YYNGEE. V lost 0 bases and J lost 3, with 9 bases in between. CDR3 residues: CASSVAQQDYGYTF. Written as DNA, the CDR3 is TGTGCCAGCAGCGTAGCTCAACAGGACTATGGCTACACCTTC.

The chain has TRBV5-1 and TRBJ2-5, with 10 bases aligning to TRBD1. Germline assignment: CDR1 SGHRS and CDR2 YFSETQ. The CDR3 runs to 15 residues. Trimming took 3 bases from V and 5 from J; bases not matched to a gene: 7. In DNA form, the CDR3 reads TGCGCCAGCAGCTCGCAGACAGGGGGCCAGGAGACCCAGTACTTC. Residues: CASSSQTGGQETQYF.

The V call is TRBV30, the J call TRBJ2-1; D gene ambiguous. In germline, CDR1 is GTSNPN, CDR2 SVGIG (reference sequence). CDR3 length equals 11 residues. V was pared by 0 bases and J by 7 bases, with 4 bases between. The CDR3 coding sequence is TGTGCCTGGAGTGTAATGAATGAGCAGTTCTTC. Amino acids: CAWSVMNEQFF.

In its sample, this clone was seen a few times. The chain employs TRBV6-1 and TRBJ1-6; D call uncertain. The CDR3 spans 15 residues. Per the germline V gene, CDR1 is MNHNS and CDR2 is SASEGT. V lost 3 bases to trimming and J lost 8 bases, with 14 bases between them. For the CDR3, the DNA is TGTGCCAGCAGTGACTGGCCCCACCGGGATTCACCCCTCCACTTT. It specifies CASSDWPHRDSPLHF.

Notes on this clone: At one end the junction does not follow the germline gene, possibly because of a read error. The rearrangement links TRBV7-7 to TRBJ2-5, with TRBD2 matching 11 bases. CDR1 and CDR2 from the germline V gene are SSHAT and FNYEAQ (reference sequence). This CDR3 has 16 residues. CDR3 region: CASSLAGTSGQETQYF. CDR3 DNA sequence: TGTGCTAGCAGCTTAGCCGGGACTAGCGGCCAAGAGACCCAGTACTTC.

This chain uses TRBV6-4 with TRBJ2-7; tentatively, D is TRBD2 (6 bases). V lost 6 bases to trimming and J lost 3 bases, with 24 bases between them. The CDR3 has 17 amino acids. Looked up from germline, CDR1 is MRHNA and CDR2 is SNTAGT. The CDR3 loop reads CASRGGIDNLEYYEQYV. As DNA, the CDR3 is TGTGCCAGCAGGGGGGGTATTGACAACTTGGAGTACTACGAGCAGTACGTC.

The chain employs TRBV5-6 and TRBJ2-5, with TRBD2 identical over 7 bases. V trimming: 1 base; J trimming: 3 bases; junction bases outside the gene matches: 6. CDR1 and CDR2 from the germline V gene are SGHDT and YYEEEE. This CDR3 spans 15 amino acids. CDR3 amino acids: CASSLIASGEETQYF. DNA for the CDR3: TGTGCCAGCAGCTTGATCGCTAGCGGAGAAGAGACCCAGTACTTC.

The chain links TRBV6-1 to TRBJ2-7, with 7 bases that match TRBD1. This CDR3 is 12 amino acids long. Trimming removed 5 bases from V and 7 bases from J; junction bases left unmatched: 5. Looked up from germline, CDR1 is MNHNS and CDR2 is SASEGT. The CDR3 DNA is TGTGCCAGCAGTCGCCCAGGGGGAGAGCAGTACGTC. This codes for CASSRPGGEQYV.

V gene TRBV7-3 combines with J gene TRBJ1-5; D unresolved. CDR1 SGHTA and CDR2 FQGTGA come from the germline V gene. V gave up 11 bases and J gave up 4 bases, with 9 bases separating them. The CDR3 consists of 11 residues. The CDR3 loop is CAVRANQPQHF. The CDR3 nucleotides are TGTGCCGTTAGAGCGAATCAGCCCCAGCATTTT.

The sample holds one count of this clone. The chain carries TRBV2 and TRBJ1-3, with D perhaps TRBD1 (5 bases). Trimming took off 5 bases at V and 4 bases at J, with 12 bases between the two ends. Germline V lookup: CDR1 SNHLY, CDR2 FYNNEI. The CDR3 has 14 amino acids. The CDR3 DNA reads TGTGCCAGCAGTCCCGACAGTAAGGGAAACACCATATATTTT. Encoded protein: CASSPDSKGNTIYF.

This chain joins TRBV7-2 and TRBJ2-7, with no clear D. V lost 1 base, J lost 4 bases, and 14 bases lay in between. Germline assignment: CDR1 SGHTA and CDR2 FQGNSA. This CDR3 is 15 amino acids long. This CDR3 is CASSLGGTVTYEQYF. The CDR3 coding sequence is TGTGCCAGCAGCTTAGGCGGCACGGTCACTTACGAGCAGTACTTC.

The genes are TRBV5-1 and TRBJ2-3; D is possibly TRBD2 (5 bases). V was pared by 0 bases and J by 7 bases, with 9 bases between. The CDR3 is 13 residues long. Germline V gene data show CDR1 as SGHRS and CDR2 as YFSETQ. In DNA form, the CDR3 reads TGCGCCAGCAGCTTGGCCTGGGAGAATACGCAGTATTTT. Protein sequence: CASSLAWENTQYF. The full variable domain, with the rest looked up from reference TRBV5-1 and TRBJ2-3, is KAGVTQTPRYLIKTRGQQVTLSCSPISGHRSVSWYQQTPGQGLQFLFEYFSETQRNKGNFPGRFSGRQFSNSRSEMNVSTLELGDSALYLCASSLAWENTQYFGPGTRLTVL.

V gene TRBV6-5 combines with J gene TRBJ2-3; 10 positions agree with TRBD2. V was clipped by 10 bases and J by 4 bases; unmatched bases: 5. This CDR3 has 13 amino acids. Germline values: CDR1 MNHEY, CDR2 SVGAGI. The CDR3 reads CATQRGGSDTQYF. The CDR3 nucleotides read TGTGCCACCCAGCGGGGGGGCTCAGATACGCAGTATTTT.

This sequence joins TRBV5-1 and TRBJ2-5; D might be TRBD2 (6 bases). CDR1 and CDR2 (germline): SGHRS, YFSETQ. Trimming removed 0 bases at V and 4 bases at J, with 13 bases between. This CDR3 contains 15 residues. CDR3 DNA sequence: TGCGCCAGCAGCTTGGGAGGGAGGCATCGAGAGACCCAGTACTTC. Protein product: CASSLGGRHRETQYF.

The V and J genes are TRBV27 and TRBJ1-5, with no clear D. The V gene lost 5 bases and the J gene lost 3 bases, with 8 bases spanning the gap. This CDR3 has 13 amino acids. Germline V gene data show CDR1 as MNHEY and CDR2 as SMNVEV (reference sequence). CDR3 amino acids: CASSPVNNQPQHF. DNA of the CDR3: TGTGCCAGCAGTCCGGTAAACAATCAGCCCCAGCATTTT.

The chain combines TRBV6-1 with TRBJ2-3; weak D call: TRBD2 (6 bases). V was shortened by 4 bases and J by 3 bases, with 11 bases between the two germline ends. The CDR3 is made up of 14 amino acids. The germline V gene has CDR1 MNHNS and CDR2 SASEGT. The CDR3 nucleotides are TGTGCCAGCAGTGGGTGGGACTGGACAGATACGCAGTATTTT. Its protein is CASSGWDWTDTQYF.

V usage is TRBV9 and J usage is TRBJ1-2; TRBD1 is a possible D gene (6 bases). Trimming pared 4 bases from V and 6 bases from J, leaving 16 bases between. CDR3 length equals 14 residues. The germline gives CDR1 SGDLS, CDR2 YYNGEE. The CDR3 sequence: CASSPGQTPDGYTF. CDR3 coding DNA: TGTGCCAGCAGCCCAGGACAGACCCCCGATGGCTACACCTTC. Filled out from reference TRBV9 and TRBJ1-2, the complete variable domain reads DSGVTQTPKHLITATGQRVTLRCSPRSGDLSVYWYQQSLDQGLQFLIQYYNGEERAKGNILERFSAQQFPDLHSELNLSSLELGDSALYFCASSPGQTPDGYTFGSGTRLTVV.

V gene TRBV5-1 combines with J gene TRBJ2-5, with 9 bases identical to TRBD2. J lost 5 bases, V lost 6 bases, and 11 bases had no gene match. Looked up from germline, CDR1 is SGHRS and CDR2 is YFSETQ. This CDR3 is built from 15 residues. The CDR3 nucleotides read TGCGCCAGCACCGTATTCGGCGGGGGGGCGGAGACCCAGTACTTC. It specifies CASTVFGGGAETQYF.

The rearrangement links TRBV6-6 to TRBJ2-3, with D hard to call. The length of the CDR3 is 14 residues. Germline CDR1 is MNHNY and CDR2 is SVGAGI (reference sequence). The ends were cut back, 8 bases at V and 3 bases at J, with 15 bases in the middle. CDR3 residues: CASVAALGTDTQYF. The CDR3 coding sequence is TGTGCCAGCGTGGCGGCCCTGGGGACAGATACGCAGTATTTT.